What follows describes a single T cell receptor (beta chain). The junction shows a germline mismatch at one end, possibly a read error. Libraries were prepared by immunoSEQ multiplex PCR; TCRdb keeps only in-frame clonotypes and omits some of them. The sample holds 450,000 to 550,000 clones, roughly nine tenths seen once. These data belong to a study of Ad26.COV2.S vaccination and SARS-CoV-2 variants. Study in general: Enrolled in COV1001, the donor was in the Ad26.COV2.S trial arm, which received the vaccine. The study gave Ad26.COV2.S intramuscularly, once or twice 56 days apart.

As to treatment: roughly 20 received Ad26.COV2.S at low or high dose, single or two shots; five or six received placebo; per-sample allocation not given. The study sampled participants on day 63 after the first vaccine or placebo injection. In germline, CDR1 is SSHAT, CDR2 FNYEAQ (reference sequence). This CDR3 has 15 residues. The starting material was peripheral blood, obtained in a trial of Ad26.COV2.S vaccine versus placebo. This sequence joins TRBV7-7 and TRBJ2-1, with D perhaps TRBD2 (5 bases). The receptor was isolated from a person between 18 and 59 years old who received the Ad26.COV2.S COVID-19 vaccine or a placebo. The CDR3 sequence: CASSPRPSGYNEQFF. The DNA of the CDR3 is TGTGCTAGCAGCCCCCGGCCATCGGGATACAATGAGCAGTTCTTC.